Here is one T cell receptor (beta chain) with its context. The antigen is not known. The data were taken from a study of cytomegalovirus exposure and HLA in healthy donors. Looking at the study overall: From HLA-typed donors, an early data release held roughly 80 million unique TCRs. Findings and limits, study-wide: Productive rates of about 87% or about 30% were seen for most TCR beta V segments in an earlier analysis. The authors listed about 170 TCR beta chains as cytomegalovirus-associated. Later analysis suggested most CMV-associated TCR beta chains were HLA-restricted.

PCR employed 60 Vbeta and 13 Jbeta primers. Generated by immunoSEQ multiplex PCR, the TCRdb table keeps only in-frame clones and is missing some. Of roughly 140,000 clones in the sample, approximately 78% are singletons; the top ten hold around 2.4%. Sequencing used PBMCs. This TCR was sampled from a young woman in good health and CMV-seropositive.

CDR3 loop: CACRTGRLYGGYTF. The CDR3 region has the DNA TGTGCCTGTAGGACAGGGCGATTGTATGGCGGCTACACCTTC. The rearrangement uses TRBV30 and TRBJ1-2; 8 nucleotides agree with TRBD1. The V and J ends lost 6 bases and 8 bases, in that order; junction bases with no gene match: 14. The CDR3 runs 14 residues. The germline CDR1 and CDR2 sequences are GTSNPN and SVGIG (reference sequence).